This T cell receptor (beta chain) was identified during a study of blood T cells in healthy people across ages. The use of a sample-barcoded 5' primer and a J-beta primer mix characterized a second PCR of about 6 to 11 cycles. MiXCR, applied by TCRdb to the 5' RACE reads, yields one record per CDR3 protein. The sample lists around 1.5 million distinct CDR3 sequences; 42% were seen once. Trimming shortened V by 6 bases and J by 9 bases, and 21 bases separated the two germline ends. The CDR3 runs to 15 residues. This clonotype has just a few counts. The TCR was taken from a woman aged 18-29 years in good health. The sequenced material came from blood. The V and J genes are TRBV12-3 or TRBV12-4 and TRBJ2-1; possible D gene TRBD1, 6 bases. The CDR3 is CASSPLQGGAFEQFF. CDR3 nucleotides: TGTGCCAGCAGCCCACTACAGGGTGGGGCTTTTGAGCAGTTCTTC.